This TCR beta chain was sequenced for a study of neurological immune-mediated disorders. Study-wide results and caveats: Neither clinical nor MRI features showed any association with the multiple sclerosis repertoire cluster, and the authors stated that larger cohorts are needed.

CDR1 is LNHNV and CDR2 is YYDKDF in the germline V gene (reference sequence). Trimming pared 0 bases from V and 5 bases from J, leaving 10 bases between. There are 14 residues in the CDR3. PBMCs numbering 2 million and stored at -80 C yielded the unsorted libraries. With 10-nucleotide random UMIs included, cDNA was synthesized by 5'RACE. TCRdb itself ran the 5' RACE reads through MiXCR, one entry per CDR3 protein. The sample comprises more than 45,000 distinct CDR3 sequences, 3% to 4.5% of which are singletons, and around 3.1% rests with the top ten. This clonotype was found many times. The target antigen is unknown.

The specimen sequenced was PBMCs. The source of this sequence is a woman aged 25 to 39 with multiple sclerosis. This chain connects TRBV15 to TRBJ1-2; D gene ambiguous. DNA for the CDR3: TGTGCCACCAGCAGAGAGGCCACGGAGTATGGCTACACCTTC. This gives the protein CATSREATEYGYTF.